The 6 T cell receptor beta chains below were found in one sample sequenced in a study of shared clonotypes between healthy human individuals. TCRdb keeps only in-frame clones here, not all; method: immunoSEQ multiplex PCR. The table lists about 1 million clones, approximately 68% of them singletons. Sequenced sample: memory CD4+ T cells sorted from blood. As for subset: CD45RA-negative fraction. Receptors originate from a man aged 18-30 years in good health.

The V and J genes are TRBV6-4 and TRBJ2-1, with TRBD2 matching 8 bases. Looked up from germline, CDR1 is MRHNA and CDR2 is SNTAGT. The CDR3 is 14 amino acids. Trimming removed 5 bases from V and 4 bases from J; junction bases left unmatched: 4. The CDR3 coding sequence is TGTGCCAGCAGTCCGGGACTAGATTACAATGAGCAGTTCTTC. Its protein is CASSPGLDYNEQFF.

The table lists this clone with a count of one. The chain uses TRBV7-8 and TRBJ2-2, with D possibly TRBD1 on 6 matching bases. Germline CDR1 is SGHVS and CDR2 is FQNEAQ. This CDR3 is 15 amino acids long. The V gene lost 8 bases and the J gene lost 6 bases, with 19 bases spanning the gap. CDR3 loop: CASGTSTGLSGELFF. In DNA, the CDR3 is TGTGCCAGCGGCACTTCTACAGGGTTGTCCGGGGAGCTGTTTTTT.

The rearrangement links TRBV11-3 to TRBJ2-3; D is undetermined. Trimming took off 8 bases at V and 0 bases at J, with 12 bases between the two ends. CDR3 length: 14 residues. Germline CDR1 and CDR2: SGHNT and YENEEA. The CDR3: CASSARTSTDTQYF. DNA of the CDR3: TGTGCCAGCTCTGCCAGGACCAGCACAGATACGCAGTATTTT.

This chain uses TRBV18 with TRBJ2-3; 9 bases line up with TRBD1. Germline V gene data show CDR1 as KGHSH and CDR2 as LQKENI. The CDR3 loop spans 16 amino acids. Trimming at V came to 0 bases and at J to 2 bases, leaving 3 bases not matched to a gene. The CDR3 DNA reads TGTGCCAGCTCACCACCCAACAGGGGGCTCACAGATACGCAGTATTTT. It translates to CASSPPNRGLTDTQYF.

V and J are TRBV2 and TRBJ2-1; D gene uncertain. The CDR3 consists of 16 residues. Trimming took 6 bases from V and 1 from J, leaving 16 bases between them. CDR1 and CDR2 from the germline V gene are SNHLY and FYNNEI. The CDR3 region has the DNA TGTGCCAGCAGGGTGTCGTGGGATCCTTCCTACAATGAGCAGTTCTTC. It translates to CASRVSWDPSYNEQFF.

The chain links TRBV11-2 to TRBJ2-3; 11 nucleotides align to TRBD2. V lost 5 bases to trimming and J lost 4 bases; unmatched junction nucleotides: 8. The germline gives CDR1 SGHAT, CDR2 FQNNGV. This CDR3 is 16 amino acids long. CDR3 amino acids: CASSHLAGGHADTQYF. DNA of the CDR3: TGTGCCAGCAGCCACTTAGCGGGGGGGCACGCAGATACGCAGTATTTT.